Listed below are T cell receptor beta chains from one sample, sequenced in a study of blood T cell repertoires in COVID-19. Libraries were prepared by immunoSEQ multiplex PCR; TCRdb keeps only in-frame clonotypes and omits some of them. The table has 70,000 to 95,000 clones, over 70% seen once. Material for sequencing was peripheral blood. Receptors were obtained from a man aged 45 to 65 with active COVID-19. Both conserved end residues are part of each CDR3. D genes are given only for firm matches. Clone size is shown for a subset of rows, as once, few, many or a class of expanded clone.

>.|TRBJ1-2|16|.|TRBV5-1
TGCGCCAGCAGCCCGCCAACGGGGAACCTTAACTATGGCTACACCTTC
CASSPPTGNLNYGYTF
>.|TRBJ1-6|15|TRBD1|TRBV25-1
TGTGCCAGCAGTTTGACAGGGGGCGGAGATTCACCCCTCCACTTT
CASSLTGGGDSPLHF
>.|TRBJ1-5|14|.|TRBV7-8
TGTGCCAGCAGCTTGACAGCGAGTCGAGAGCCCCAGCATTTT
CASSLTASREPQHF
>.|TRBJ1-6|20|TRBD1|TRBV27
TGTGCCAGCAGTTCCCGGACAGGGGTAGAAAGAGCCTTCTATAATTCACCCCTCCACTTT
CASSSRTGVERAFYNSPLHF
>.|TRBJ2-2|16|TRBD1|TRBV7-2
TGTGCCAGCAGCTTACAGCAGGGGGCGAACACCGGGGAGCTGTTTTTT
CASSLQQGANTGELFF
>.|TRBJ1-5|17|.|TRBV27
TGTGCCAGCAGTTCCATAGGCCTAGGGGATAGCAATCAGCCCCAGCATTTT
CASSSIGLGDSNQPQHF
>.|TRBJ2-2|15|.|TRBV9
TGTGCCAGCAGCGTAGTACAGGGATACACCGGGGAGCTGTTTTTT
CASSVVQGYTGELFF
>.|TRBJ1-2|10|.|TRBV12-3/TRBV12-4
TGTGCCAGCGGCAGATATGGCTACACCTTC
CASGRYGYTF
>once|TRBJ1-3|15|TRBD1|TRBV28
TGTGCCAGCAGGGACAGGGGTCCCTCTGGAAACACCATATATTTT
CASRDRGPSGNTIYF
>.|TRBJ1-1|12|.|TRBV10-3
TGTGCCATCAGTGAGCGAGGCACTGAAGCTTTCTTT
CAISERGTEAFF
>.|TRBJ1-2|16|TRBD1|TRBV6-5
TGTGCCAGCAGTTTTTTACCCCGGACAGGGGCTGAAGGCTACACCTTC
CASSFLPRTGAEGYTF
>.|TRBJ1-4|14|TRBD1|TRBV30
TGTGCCTGGACCCAAGGAGGGGGCATGGAAAAACTGTTTTTT
CAWTQGGGMEKLFF
>.|TRBJ2-3|17|TRBD2|TRBV14
TGTGCCAGCAGCCAAGCGGCGGGCGGGGGGGCCTCAGATACGCAGTATTTT
CASSQAAGGGASDTQYF
>.|TRBJ1-4|17|.|TRBV7-2
TGTGCCAGCAGCTTACTCCACCTTGGGGGGATGTACGAAAAACTGTTTTTT
CASSLLHLGGMYEKLFF
>.|TRBJ2-1|16|.|TRBV6-5
TGTGCCAGCAGTTATACCGGATCTAGCTCCTACAATGAGCAGTTCTTC
CASSYTGSSSYNEQFF
>.|TRBJ2-7|14|TRBD1|TRBV6-6
TGTGCCAGCAGTTTATTACAGGGGACCTACGAGCAGTACTTC
CASSLLQGTYEQYF
>.|TRBJ2-5|15|TRBD1|TRBV5-4
TGTGCCAGCAGCCTACGGTGGACAGGGAAAGAGACCCAGTACTTC
CASSLRWTGKETQYF
>.|TRBJ1-2|14|.|TRBV5-8
TGTGCCAGCAGGAGTCTGGACAGCGCCCATGGCTACACCTTC
CASRSLDSAHGYTF
>.|TRBJ1-1|17|TRBD1|TRBV4-2
TGTGCCAGCAGCTCCCACACTACCCGGACAGGGGGCACTGAAGCTTTCTTT
CASSSHTTRTGGTEAFF
>.|TRBJ2-7|14|TRBD2|TRBV5-4
TGTGCCAGCAGCAATAGCGGGAGGGTCTACGAGCAGTACTTC
CASSNSGRVYEQYF
>.|TRBJ2-3|17|.|TRBV4-3
TGCGCCAGCAGCCAAGGTGGGGTGGGACAAAGTACAGATACGCAGTATTTT
CASSQGGVGQSTDTQYF
>.|TRBJ2-6|18|.|TRBV7-2
TGTGCCAGCAGCCACTCCGGGACACCCAACTCTGGGGCCAACGTCCTGACTTTC
CASSHSGTPNSGANVLTF
>.|TRBJ2-5|17|TRBD1|TRBV7-9
TGTGCCAGCAGCTCAGGCGCGACAGGGGGCAGGTGGGAGACCCAGTACTTC
CASSSGATGGRWETQYF
>few|TRBJ2-1|13|TRBD1|TRBV7-9
TGTGCCAGCAGCCGGACAGGAAACAATGAGCAGTTCTTC
CASSRTGNNEQFF
>few|TRBJ2-7|17|TRBD2|TRBV5-4
TGTGCCAGCAGCTCGGTGACTAGCGGGCAAAGGTCGAGAGAGCAGTACTTC
CASSSVTSGQRSREQYF
>.|TRBJ2-2|13|TRBD1|TRBV29-1
TGCAGCGGGGGGACAGGGACAGGCGGGGAGCTGTTTTTT
CSGGTGTGGELFF
>.|TRBJ2-4|14|.|TRBV24-1
TGTGCCACCAGTGGACAGGCGCCACCAAACATTCAGTACTTC
CATSGQAPPNIQYF
>.|TRBJ2-5|16|TRBD1|TRBV6-5
TGTGCCAGCAGTTACTCCCGGACAGGGGTCGAAGGGACCCAGTACTTC
CASSYSRTGVEGTQYF
>.|TRBJ2-2|13|.|TRBV9
TGTGCCAGCAGCGCAGCGGTCCCCGGGGAGCTGTTTTTT
CASSAAVPGELFF
>.|TRBJ2-3|14|.|TRBV5-1
TGCGCCAGCAGCTTGGACAGGGCCGAAGATACGCAGTATTTT
CASSLDRAEDTQYF
>.|TRBJ2-1|13|.|TRBV6-2/TRBV6-3
TGTGCCAGCAGTTATGGTCCAGACAATGAGCAGTTCTTC
CASSYGPDNEQFF
>.|TRBJ2-7|16|TRBD2|TRBV4-2
TGTGCCAGCAGCCTATCTAGCGGGAGGAACTCCTACGAGCAGTACTTC
CASSLSSGRNSYEQYF
>.|TRBJ2-7|14|.|TRBV19
TGTGCCAGTAGCCTCGGGACACCCGACTACGAGCAGTACTTC
CASSLGTPDYEQYF
>.|TRBJ1-1|14|TRBD1|TRBV28
TGTGCCAGCAGTTCCGGGACAGGGGGCGGAGGGGCTTTCTTT
CASSSGTGGGGAFF
>.|TRBJ1-5|15|TRBD1|TRBV10-3
TGTGCCATCAGTGAGTCGATCACAGGGGATCAGCCCCAGCATTTT
CAISESITGDQPQHF
>.|TRBJ2-7|15|.|TRBV27
TGTGCCAGCAGTTTATGGGCTAGCGAATTATACGAGCAGTACTTC
CASSLWASELYEQYF
>once|TRBJ2-3|13|.|TRBV4-3
TGCGCCAGCAGCCATCCATCGGCAGATACGCAGTATTTT
CASSHPSADTQYF
>.|TRBJ1-5|12|.|TRBV30
TGTGCCTGGAGCCCCGAGAGGCAGCCCCAGCATTTT
CAWSPERQPQHF
>.|TRBJ1-6|13|.|TRBV12-3/TRBV12-4
TGTGCCAGCAGCTTCACGCAGGGATCACCCCTCCACTTT
CASSFTQGSPLHF
>.|TRBJ1-1|14|.|TRBV20-1
TGCAGTGCTAGTGGAGGCCCTGTCGGGACTGAAGCTTTCTTT
CSASGGPVGTEAFF
>few|TRBJ2-4|14|TRBD1|TRBV7-2
TGTGCCAGCAGCCAAACAGGGGGGAAAAACATTCAGTACTTC
CASSQTGGKNIQYF
>.|TRBJ1-3|14|.|TRBV3-1/TRBV3-2
TGTGCCAGCAGCCCTACAGCCTCTGGAAACACCATATATTTT
CASSPTASGNTIYF
>.|TRBJ1-1|12|.|TRBV5-1
TGCGCCAGCGGCAGGGATCGGACTGAAGCTTTCTTT
CASGRDRTEAFF
>.|TRBJ1-5|16|TRBD1|TRBV2
TGTGCCAGCAGTGGACAGGGGGTATATAGCAATCAGCCCCAGCATTTT
CASSGQGVYSNQPQHF
>.|TRBJ1-3|14|.|TRBV3-1/TRBV3-2
TGTGCCAGCAGTGAAAGGAGCTCTGGAAACACCATATATTTT
CASSERSSGNTIYF
>.|TRBJ1-2|12|.|TRBV28
TGTGCCAGCAGGACCCTCACAGGGGGCTACACCTTC
CASRTLTGGYTF